Each of the 22 T cell receptor beta chains below was sequenced from the same sample in a study of human T cells and chemical hapten exposure. Time point of the sample: pre-sensitization, week 0. Treatment specified: therapeutic diphenylcyclopropenone sensitization with weekly scalp DPC. MiXCR, applied by TCRdb to the RACE reads, yields one record per CDR3 protein. This table has some 98,000 distinct CDR3 sequences, 11% appearing once. Sequencing used whole blood, obtained in connection with sensitization to the hapten diphenylcyclopropenone (DPC). The receptors derive from a woman aged 55-70 years with alopecia areata. Some clones in this sample may be carry-over from other donors' samples.

This chain connects TRBV25-1 to TRBJ1-2; possibly TRBD1 for D (5 bases). Germline CDR1 reads MGHDK; CDR2 reads SYGVNS. Trimming pared 2 bases from V and 8 bases from J, leaving 12 bases between. There are 13 residues in the CDR3. DNA for the CDR3: TGTGCCAGCAGTGAAGAGGGGCTTTGGGGCTACACCTTC. Encoded protein: CASSEEGLWGYTF.

This clonotype was detected a few times. The chain links TRBV3-1 to TRBJ2-1; 7 bases are shared with TRBD2. V trimming: 8 bases; J trimming: 2 bases; junction bases outside the gene matches: 9. CDR1 LGHDT and CDR2 YNNKEL come from the germline V gene (reference sequence). The CDR3 is made up of 15 amino acids. CDR3 sequence (DNA): TGTGCCAGCCGGAGCATGGGGGGGGCCTACAATGAGCAGTTCTTC. Protein sequence: CASRSMGGAYNEQFF.

This clonotype was observed a few times. V usage is TRBV29-1 and J usage is TRBJ1-2; a weak D match, TRBD1 (6 bases). The CDR3 is made up of 14 amino acids. CDR1 SQVTM and CDR2 ANQGSEA come from the germline V gene. Deletions cut 0 bases from V and 3 bases from J, with 11 bases between. CDR3 DNA: TGCAGCGTTGAAGACGAGGACAGACACTATGGCTACACCTTC. It specifies CSVEDEDRHYGYTF.

This clonotype has a count of ten or more. The chain joins TRBV29-1 to TRBJ1-1; the D is unclear. Per the germline V gene, CDR1 is SQVTM and CDR2 is ANQGSEA. The V and J ends lost 2 bases and 8 bases respectively, with 18 bases between them. The length of the CDR3 is 14 residues. The CDR3 is CSVEIVWQDAEAFF. CDR3 nucleotide sequence: TGCAGCGTTGAAATTGTGTGGCAGGACGCCGAAGCTTTCTTT.

The table lists this clonotype with many counts. This chain uses TRBV7-2 with TRBJ2-7; maybe TRBD1 (6 bases). Trimming removed 3 bases from V and 1 base from J, with 13 bases in between. The germline V gene encodes CDR1 SGHTA and CDR2 FQGNSA. This CDR3 comprises 15 residues. The CDR3 is CASSFQGPVSYEQYF. As DNA, the CDR3 is TGTGCCAGCAGCTTCCAGGGGCCGGTATCCTACGAGCAGTACTTC. The whole variable domain, remainder taken from reference TRBV7-2 and TRBJ2-7, is GAGVSQSPSNKVTEKGKDVELRCDPISGHTALYWYRQSLGQGLEFLIYFQGNSAPDKSGLPSDRFSAERTGGSVSTLTIQRTQQEDSAVYLCASSFQGPVSYEQYFGPGTRLTVT.

V usage is TRBV4-1 and J usage is TRBJ1-4; no reliable D call. Deletions cut 1 base from V and 7 bases from J, with 10 bases between. Germline CDR1 is MGHRA and CDR2 is YSYEKL. There are 14 residues in the CDR3. CDR3 DNA: TGCGCCAGCAGCCAAGTCGACGATACTGAAAAACTGTTTTTT. Translation: CASSQVDDTEKLFF.

This clonotype was detected many times. The J gene is TRBJ2-3, the V gene TRBV4-2, with D possibly called TRBD1 or TRBD2 (6 bases each). Between the trimmed V and J ends, which lost 3 bases and 1 base, there was a span of 20 bases. CDR3 length: 18 amino acids. In germline, CDR1 is LGHNA, CDR2 YNFKEQ. CDR3 sequence reads: CASSHGGGGPLRTDTQYF. The CDR3 DNA reads as TGTGCCAGCAGCCACGGGGGTGGGGGGCCTCTTCGCACAGATACGCAGTATTTT.

In its sample, this clonotype was seen many times. V gene TRBV7-9 combines with J gene TRBJ2-6; the D is unclear. CDR3 length equals 12 residues. V lost 3 bases and J lost 5, with 2 bases in between. Germline V lookup: CDR1 SEHNR, CDR2 FQNEAQ (reference sequence). The CDR3 DNA sequence: TGTGCCAGCAGCTTCCGGGCCAACGTCCTGACTTTC. Residues: CASSFRANVLTF.

The chain combines TRBV2 with TRBJ1-1; D uncertain. V lost 2 bases and J 0 bases, leaving 16 bases between the germline ends. The CDR3 has 17 residues. Germline values: CDR1 SNHLY, CDR2 FYNNEI. CDR3: CASSELRVKNMNTEAFF. The DNA of the CDR3 is TGTGCCAGCAGTGAACTAAGGGTAAAGAACATGAACACTGAAGCTTTCTTT. The full variable domain, its missing parts supplied by reference TRBV2 and TRBJ1-1, is EPEVTQTPSHQVTQMGQEVILRCVPISNHLYFYWYRQILGQKVEFLVSFYNNEISEKSEIFDDQFSVERPDGSNFTLKIRSTKLEDSAMYFCASSELRVKNMNTEAFFGQGTRLTVV.

This clonotype has ten or more counts. V usage is TRBV25-1 and J usage is TRBJ1-2; 8 bases line up with TRBD1. V dropped 5 bases and J dropped 8; count of bases not matched to a gene: 10. Germline lookup yields CDR1 MGHDK and CDR2 SYGVNS. CDR3 length equals 14 residues. CDR3 sequence reads: CASSTTTGAGGYTF. In nucleotides, the CDR3 is TGTGCCAGCAGTACTACGACAGGGGCCGGGGGCTACACCTTC.

The gene calls are TRBV6-1 and TRBJ1-5; maybe TRBD1 (5 bases). Trimming removed 7 bases from V and 2 bases from J, with 12 bases in between. Germline-derived CDR1 and CDR2 are MNHNS and SASEGT. This CDR3 contains 14 residues. DNA for the CDR3: TGTGCCAGCAACCTGGGGGGGGGCAATCAGCCCCAGCATTTT. It yields the protein CASNLGGGNQPQHF.

The table lists this clonotype with many counts. The chain is built from TRBV2 and TRBJ1-2; D gene uncertain. Trimming shortened V by 3 bases and J by 3 bases, and 11 bases separated the two germline ends. CDR1 and CDR2 (germline): SNHLY, FYNNEI. The CDR3 covers 14 residues. The CDR3 DNA sequence: TGTGCCAGCAGTGAGTATCGCGTTGACTATGGCTACACCTTC. Amino acid sequence: CASSEYRVDYGYTF.

This clonotype came up many times. The V gene is TRBV11-2, the J gene TRBJ2-5; D gene ambiguous. The germline V gene encodes CDR1 SGHAT and CDR2 FQNNGV. Trimming stripped 5 bases from V and 4 bases from J, with 14 bases between. The CDR3 covers 14 residues. The DNA of the CDR3 is TGTGCCAGCAGCCCCACGTGGCGGTTAGAGACCCAGTACTTC. It is translated as CASSPTWRLETQYF.

This clonotype was counted many times. The V and J genes are TRBV20-1 and TRBJ2-5; 10 bases align to TRBD2. V was clipped by 5 bases and J by 1 base; unmatched bases: 7. Germline V gene data show CDR1 as DFQATT and CDR2 as SNEGSKA (reference sequence). The length of the CDR3 is 15 residues. CDR3 sequence reads: CSAAMSGGVQETQYF. CDR3 nucleotide sequence: TGCAGTGCTGCTATGAGCGGGGGGGTCCAAGAGACCCAGTACTTC.

Many counts were recorded for this clonotype. The chain couples TRBV5-5 to TRBJ2-7; D might be TRBD1 (6 bases). The CDR3 spans 15 residues. The V gene's germline CDR1 is SGHKS and CDR2 YYEKEE (reference sequence). Trimming cost V 1 base and J 5 bases, with 16 bases left between them. CDR3 in DNA: TGTGCCAGCAGCTTGTGGCAGGGGCTATCTGACGAGCAGTACTTC. Amino acids: CASSLWQGLSDEQYF.

This clonotype has at least ten counts. The V call is TRBV7-3, the J call TRBJ2-1; D is undetermined. V was pared by 1 base and J by 0 bases, with 7 bases between. CDR1 is SGHTA and CDR2 is FQGTGA in the germline V gene. The CDR3 consists of 15 residues. CDR3 amino acids: CASSLNSVSYNEQFF. CDR3 DNA sequence: TGTGCCAGCAGCTTAAATTCCGTCTCCTACAATGAGCAGTTCTTC.

This clonotype was counted at least ten times. This chain joins TRBV2 and TRBJ2-3; D unresolved. CDR1 SNHLY and CDR2 FYNNEI come from the germline V gene. The V and J ends lost 11 bases and 6 bases respectively, with 18 bases between them. The CDR3 loop spans 13 amino acids. DNA for the CDR3: TGTGCCTCCCAAGCCACCTTAGTGGATACGCAGTATTTT. This encodes CASQATLVDTQYF.

In this sample, this clonotype turned up a few times. V and J are TRBV10-3 and TRBJ2-2; the D gene could be TRBD1 or TRBD2 (5 bases each). V lost 4 bases and J 1 base, leaving 13 bases between the germline ends. The germline V gene encodes CDR1 ENHRY and CDR2 SYGVKD. The CDR3 is made up of 16 amino acids. The CDR3 DNA reads TGTGCCATCAGTGCCGCCGGGACGGTGAACACCGGGGAGCTGTTTTTT. It yields the protein CAISAAGTVNTGELFF.

In this sample, this clonotype turned up many times. The chain employs TRBV4-1 and TRBJ2-2; 8 bases agree with TRBD1. CDR3 length: 17 residues. CDR1 and CDR2 (germline): MGHRA, YSYEKL. J gave up 0 bases and V 4 bases, and 7 bases lay outside the gene matches. CDR3 nucleotides: TGCGCCAGCAGCCGGGTACCGGGACAGGCGAACACCGGGGAGCTGTTTTTT. Residues: CASSRVPGQANTGELFF.

This clonotype was observed a few times. The rearrangement links TRBV5-1 to TRBJ2-1; the match to TRBD2 covers 15 bases. Germline lookup yields CDR1 SGHRS and CDR2 YFSETQ. The CDR3 extends over 16 amino acids. J was trimmed by 4 bases and V by 4 bases; bases with no gene match: 3. CDR3: CASSHGTSGGYNEQFF. The DNA of the CDR3 is TGCGCCAGCAGCCACGGGACTAGCGGGGGGTACAATGAGCAGTTCTTC.

This clonotype was detected a few times. V and J are TRBV7-3 and TRBJ1-3; 9 bases align to TRBD1. Trimming took 0 bases from V and 1 from J; bases not matched to a gene: 7. CDR3 length: 18 residues. Per the germline V gene, CDR1 is SGHTA and CDR2 is FQGTGA. CDR3 protein: CASSLTPGTGRSGNTIYF. The CDR3 DNA follows: TGTGCCAGCAGCTTAACCCCCGGGACAGGGAGGTCTGGAAACACCATATATTTT.

On this clonotype itself: A much larger clone differs by one base, so this may be a read error. The CDR3 bases are TGTGCCAGCAGTTCCCGGGGGGATACGCAGCATTTT. As protein: CASSSRGDTQHF. The chain has TRBV12-3 or TRBV12-4 and TRBJ2-3, with a possible D match to TRBD1 (5 bases). The J call is uncertain, as TRBJ1-5 better fits the DNA end. CDR3 length equals 12 residues.